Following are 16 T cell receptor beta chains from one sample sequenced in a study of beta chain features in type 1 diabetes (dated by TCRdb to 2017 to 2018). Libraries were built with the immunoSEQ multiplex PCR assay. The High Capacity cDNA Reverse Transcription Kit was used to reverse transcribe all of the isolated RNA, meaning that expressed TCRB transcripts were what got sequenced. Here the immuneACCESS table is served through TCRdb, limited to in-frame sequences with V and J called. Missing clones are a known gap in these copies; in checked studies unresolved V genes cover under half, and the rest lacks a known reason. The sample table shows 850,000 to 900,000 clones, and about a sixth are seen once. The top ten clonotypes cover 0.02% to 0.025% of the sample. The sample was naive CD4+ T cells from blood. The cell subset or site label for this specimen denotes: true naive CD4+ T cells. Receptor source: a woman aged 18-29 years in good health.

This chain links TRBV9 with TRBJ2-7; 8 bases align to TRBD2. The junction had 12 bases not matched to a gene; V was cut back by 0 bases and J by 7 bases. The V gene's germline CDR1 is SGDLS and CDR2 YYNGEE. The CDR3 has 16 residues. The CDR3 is CASSVGGTSGIGEQYF. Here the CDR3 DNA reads TGTGCCAGCAGCGTAGGGGGAACTAGCGGTATAGGGGAGCAGTACTTC. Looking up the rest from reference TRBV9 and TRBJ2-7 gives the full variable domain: DSGVTQTPKHLITATGQRVTLRCSPRSGDLSVYWYQQSLDQGLQFLIQYYNGEERAKGNILERFSAQQFPDLHSELNLSSLELGDSALYFCASSVGGTSGIGEQYFGPGTRLTVT.

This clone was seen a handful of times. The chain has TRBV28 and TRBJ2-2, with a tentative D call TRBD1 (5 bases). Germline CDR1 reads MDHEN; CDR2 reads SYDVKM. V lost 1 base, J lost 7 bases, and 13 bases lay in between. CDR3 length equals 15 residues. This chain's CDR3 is CASSLLSGFIGELFF. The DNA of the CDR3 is TGTGCCAGCAGTTTATTGTCAGGGTTTATCGGGGAGCTGTTTTTT. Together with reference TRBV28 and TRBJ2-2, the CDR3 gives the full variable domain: DVKVTQSSRYLVKRTGEKVFLECVQDMDHENMFWYRQDPGLGLRLIYFSYDVKMKEKGDIPEGYSVSREKKERFSLILESASTNQTSMYLCASSLLSGFIGELFFGEGSRLTVL.

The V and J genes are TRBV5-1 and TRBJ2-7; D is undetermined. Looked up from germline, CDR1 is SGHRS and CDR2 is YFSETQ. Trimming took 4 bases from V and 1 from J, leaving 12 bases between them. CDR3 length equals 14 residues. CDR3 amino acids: CASSPLLYSYEQYF. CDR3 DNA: TGCGCCAGCAGCCCCCTGCTTTATTCCTACGAGCAGTACTTC.

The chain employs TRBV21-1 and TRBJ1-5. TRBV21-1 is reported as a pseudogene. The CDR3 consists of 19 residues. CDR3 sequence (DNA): TGTGCCAGCAGCCTCCGTTCGAGAGGACTAGGACAGGGCAATCAGCCCCAGCATTTT. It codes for CASSLRSRGLGQGNQPQHF.

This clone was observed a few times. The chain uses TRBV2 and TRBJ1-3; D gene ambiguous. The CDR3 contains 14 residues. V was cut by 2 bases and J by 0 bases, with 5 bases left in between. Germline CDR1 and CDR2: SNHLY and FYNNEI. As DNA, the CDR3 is TGTGCCAGCAGTGAACGGGGCTCTGGAAACACCATATATTTT. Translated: CASSERGSGNTIYF.

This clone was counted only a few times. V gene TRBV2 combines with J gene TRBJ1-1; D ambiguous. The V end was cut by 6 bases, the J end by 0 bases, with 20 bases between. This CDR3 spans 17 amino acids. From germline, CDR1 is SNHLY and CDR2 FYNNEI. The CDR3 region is CASSARASGRVNTEAFF. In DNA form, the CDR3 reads TGTGCCAGCAGCGCGAGGGCCTCGGGGAGGGTGAACACTGAAGCTTTCTTT.

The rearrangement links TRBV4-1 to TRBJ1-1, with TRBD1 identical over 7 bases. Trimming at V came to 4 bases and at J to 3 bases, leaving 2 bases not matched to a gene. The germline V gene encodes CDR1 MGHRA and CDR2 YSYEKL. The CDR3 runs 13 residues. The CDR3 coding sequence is TGCGCCAGCAGCCCAGACAGGGACACTGAAGCTTTCTTT. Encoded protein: CASSPDRDTEAFF.

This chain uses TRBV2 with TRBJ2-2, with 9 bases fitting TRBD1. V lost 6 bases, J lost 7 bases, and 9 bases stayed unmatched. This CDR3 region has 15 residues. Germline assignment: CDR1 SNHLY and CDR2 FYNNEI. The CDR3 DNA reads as TGTGCCAGCAGCGTAAAGTACAGGGGGCGCGGGGAGCTGTTTTTT. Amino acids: CASSVKYRGRGELFF.

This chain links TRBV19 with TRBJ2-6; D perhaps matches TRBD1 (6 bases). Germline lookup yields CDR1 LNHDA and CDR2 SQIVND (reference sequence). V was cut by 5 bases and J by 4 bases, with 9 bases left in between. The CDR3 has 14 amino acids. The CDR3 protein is CASSRTDGANVLTF. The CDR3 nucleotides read TGTGCCAGTAGTCGGACAGACGGGGCCAACGTCCTGACTTTC.

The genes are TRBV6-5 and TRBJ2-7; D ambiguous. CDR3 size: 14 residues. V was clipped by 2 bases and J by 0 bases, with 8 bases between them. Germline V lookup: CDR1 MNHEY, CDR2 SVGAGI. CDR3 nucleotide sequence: TGTGCCAGCAGTTACAGCCCCAACTCCTACGAGCAGTACTTC. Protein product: CASSYSPNSYEQYF.

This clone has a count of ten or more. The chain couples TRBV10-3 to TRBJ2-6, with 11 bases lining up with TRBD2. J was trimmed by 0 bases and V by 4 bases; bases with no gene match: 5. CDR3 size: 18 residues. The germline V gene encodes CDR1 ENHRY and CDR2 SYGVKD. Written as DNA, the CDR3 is TGTGCCATCAGTGCGGGGACTAGCGGATCCTCTGGGGCCAACGTCCTGACTTTC. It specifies CAISAGTSGSSGANVLTF.

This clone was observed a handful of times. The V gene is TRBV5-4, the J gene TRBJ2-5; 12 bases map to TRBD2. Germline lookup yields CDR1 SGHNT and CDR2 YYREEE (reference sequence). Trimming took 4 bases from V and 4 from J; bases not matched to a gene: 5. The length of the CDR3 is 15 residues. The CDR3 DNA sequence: TGTGCCAGCAGCCGCTCTAGCGGGAGGGTAGAGACCCAGTACTTC. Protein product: CASSRSSGRVETQYF.

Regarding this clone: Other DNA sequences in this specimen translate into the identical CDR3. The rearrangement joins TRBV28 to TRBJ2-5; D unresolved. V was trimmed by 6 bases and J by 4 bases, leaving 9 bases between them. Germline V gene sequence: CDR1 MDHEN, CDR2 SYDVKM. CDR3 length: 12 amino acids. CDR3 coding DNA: TGTGCCAGCAGCTTAGTCGGAGAGACCCAGTACTTC. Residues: CASSLVGETQYF. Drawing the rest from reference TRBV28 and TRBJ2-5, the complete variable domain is DVKVTQSSRYLVKRTGEKVFLECVQDMDHENMFWYRQDPGLGLRLIYFSYDVKMKEKGDIPEGYSVSREKKERFSLILESASTNQTSMYLCASSLVGETQYFGPGTRLLVL.

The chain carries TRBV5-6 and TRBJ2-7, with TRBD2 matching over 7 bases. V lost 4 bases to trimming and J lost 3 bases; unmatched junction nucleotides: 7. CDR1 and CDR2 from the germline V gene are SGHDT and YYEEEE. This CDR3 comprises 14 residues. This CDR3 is CASSGTIIGYEQYF. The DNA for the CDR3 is TGTGCCAGCAGCGGGACTATAATCGGCTACGAGCAGTACTTC. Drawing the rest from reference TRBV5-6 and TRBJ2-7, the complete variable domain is DAGVTQSPTHLIKTRGQQVTLRCSPKSGHDTVSWYQQALGQGPQFIFQYYEEEERQRGNFPDRFSGHQFPNYSSELNVNALLLGDSALYLCASSGTIIGYEQYFGPGTRLTVT.

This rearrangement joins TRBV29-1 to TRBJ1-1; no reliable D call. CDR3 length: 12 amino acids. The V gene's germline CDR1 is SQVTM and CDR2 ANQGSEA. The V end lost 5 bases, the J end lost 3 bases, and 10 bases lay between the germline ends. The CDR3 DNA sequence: TGCAGCGTTAGCCGGGGAGACACTGAAGCTTTCTTT. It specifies CSVSRGDTEAFF. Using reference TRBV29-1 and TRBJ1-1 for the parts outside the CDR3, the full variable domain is SAVISQKPSRDICQRGTSLTIQCQVDSQVTMMFWYRQQPGQSLTLIATANQGSEATYESGFVIDKFPISRPNLTFSTLTVSNMSPEDSSIYLCSVSRGDTEAFFGQGTRLTVV.

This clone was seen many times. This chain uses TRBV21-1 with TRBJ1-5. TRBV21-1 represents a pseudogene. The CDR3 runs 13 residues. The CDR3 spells CASTRHGNQPQHF. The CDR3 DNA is TGTGCCAGCACCAGACACGGGAATCAGCCCCAGCATTTT.